A single T cell receptor (beta chain) is shown here with its context. Its specificity is not known. PCR involved 60 Vbeta and 13 Jbeta primers. Measured with immunoSEQ multiplex PCR; TCRdb has only the in-frame clones, and not every one. The repertoire includes 100,000 to 150,000 clones, about 70% of them detected once, and about 3% sits in the top ten. The CDR3 is made up of 14 amino acids. V lost 6 bases to trimming and J lost 8 bases, with 16 bases between them. The data were taken from a study of cytomegalovirus exposure and HLA in healthy donors. Study overall: Researchers previously reported finding some 110 million unique TCR beta sequences from 170 million or so T cells.

General observations from the study: A later analysis associated around 17,000 TCR beta sequences with HLA alleles at a 0.05 false discovery rate. Rates of TCR association differed by HLA locus in a later analysis, with DRB1 highest and HLA-C lowest. There were under 200 TCR beta chains listed as cytomegalovirus-associated.

The sequence came from a woman aged 55-75 years in good health and CMV-seropositive. Sequencing was carried out using PBMCs. The V gene is TRBV23-1, the J gene TRBJ1-4; D is perhaps TRBD1 (6 bases). TRBV23-1 is an open reading frame whose function is uncertain. Here the CDR3 reads CASRHRERIEKLFF. CDR3 in DNA: TGCGCCAGCAGGCACAGGGAAAGGATAGAAAAACTGTTTTTT.